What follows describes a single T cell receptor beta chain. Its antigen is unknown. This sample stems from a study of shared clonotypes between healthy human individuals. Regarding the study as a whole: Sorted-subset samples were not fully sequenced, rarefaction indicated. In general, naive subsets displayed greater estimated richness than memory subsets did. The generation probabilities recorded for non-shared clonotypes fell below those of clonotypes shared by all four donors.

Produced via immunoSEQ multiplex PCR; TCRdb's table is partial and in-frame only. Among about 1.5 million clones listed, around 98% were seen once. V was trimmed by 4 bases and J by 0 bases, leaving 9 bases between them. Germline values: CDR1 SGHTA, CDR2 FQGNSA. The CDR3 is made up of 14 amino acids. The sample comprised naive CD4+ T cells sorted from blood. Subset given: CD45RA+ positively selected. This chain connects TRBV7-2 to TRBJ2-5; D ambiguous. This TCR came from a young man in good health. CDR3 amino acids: CASSSRKYQETQYF. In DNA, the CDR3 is TGTGCCAGCAGCTCTCGCAAATACCAAGAGACCCAGTACTTC.